Listed here is a single T cell receptor beta chain. What it binds is unknown. One entry per CDR3 protein, without DNA, is what TCRdb gives after re-calling the 5' RACE reads. The sample has about 420,000 distinct CDR3 sequences. This sample was included in a study of monozygotic twins with inflammatory bowel disease. Regarding the study as a whole: Differing T cell subtypes remained indistinguishable.

The germline V gene encodes CDR1 DFQATT and CDR2 SNEGSKA (reference sequence). There are 13 residues in the CDR3. The TCR sequence derives from a human donor with ulcerative colitis or Crohn's disease, or a healthy co-twin of an affected twin (not recorded which). This chain joins TRBV20-1 and TRBJ1-4; TCRdb designates TRBD1, a call that cannot be tested without DNA. The sample comprised blood. The CDR3 loop is CSASPGPNEKLFF.